This TCR beta chain is from a study of shared T cell receptors in the human thymus. This table comes from immunoSEQ multiplex PCR, and its TCRdb copy is limited to in-frame clones, with some not included. The table records about 660,000 clones, around 87% of them present only once. Germline V gene lookup returns CDR1 KGHSH and CDR2 LQKENI. Unmatched junction bases numbered 4, after V lost 0 bases and J lost 4 bases. The CDR3 totals 15 residues. Separately, the same data were catalogued under a study of human thymus T cells. From that second work: Donation came from healthy Finnish infants having corrective surgery for congenital heart defects. Thymic tissue was derived from resections collected during corrective heart surgery. Seemingly biased V and J gene usage marked thymic and blood repertoires. Reports from related research described highly overlapping thymic repertoires among unrelated individuals.

The sample comprised thymocytes. The V and J genes are TRBV18 and TRBJ2-3; 7 bases agree with TRBD1. This TCR came from a boy in the first two years of life with a congenital heart defect. The CDR3 protein is CASSPPSQGADTQYF. CDR3 DNA: TGTGCCAGCTCACCACCCTCTCAGGGGGCAGATACGCAGTATTTT.